These T cell receptor beta chains were read from a single sample in a study of blood T cell repertoires in COVID-19. The method was immunoSEQ multiplex PCR; TCRdb's version includes in-frame clones alone and lacks a portion of them. The table lists 200,000 to 250,000 clones, about 84% of them singletons. The sequenced material came from peripheral blood. Receptor source: a man at least 80 years old with acute or convalescent COVID-19. CDR3s include the opening cysteine and the closing phenylalanine or tryptophan.

v_gene: TRBV20-1
j_gene: TRBJ1-5
CDR3aa: CSARAGQSKHF

v_gene: TRBV6-5
j_gene: TRBJ1-5
CDR3aa: CASSPIGGMGQPQHF

v_gene: TRBV24-1
j_gene: TRBJ2-2
CDR3aa: CATSDPTGSNTGELFF

v_gene: TRBV27
j_gene: TRBJ1-5
CDR3aa: CASGGRASNQPQHF

v_gene: TRBV3-1/TRBV3-2
j_gene: TRBJ1-3
CDR3aa: CASSQRPGGGRGNTIYF

v_gene: TRBV6-5
j_gene: TRBJ2-1
CDR3aa: CASSRTQGREQFF

v_gene: TRBV6-5
j_gene: TRBJ2-3
CDR3aa: CASSSPGVADTQYF

v_gene: TRBV20-1
j_gene: TRBJ1-2
CDR3aa: CSASESRDYGYTF

v_gene: TRBV27
j_gene: TRBJ2-1
CDR3aa: CASSRTSFYEQFF

v_gene: TRBV3-1/TRBV3-2
j_gene: TRBJ1-6
CDR3aa: CASSHGQGNSPLHF

v_gene: TRBV25-1
j_gene: TRBJ1-2
CDR3aa: CASSALGDSQLSYGYTF

v_gene: TRBV5-8
j_gene: TRBJ1-2
CDR3aa: CASSLGGGAGGYTF

v_gene: TRBV19
j_gene: TRBJ2-5
CDR3aa: CASSIRASGETQYF

v_gene: TRBV19
j_gene: TRBJ1-4
CDR3aa: CASSRVTNEKLFF

v_gene: TRBV6-5
j_gene: TRBJ1-3
CDR3aa: CASRPRGKGNTIYF

v_gene: TRBV29-1
j_gene: TRBJ1-5
CDR3aa: CSVGFGGNQPQHF

v_gene: TRBV11-3
j_gene: TRBJ2-2
CDR3aa: CASSLRTRGELFF

v_gene: TRBV3-1/TRBV3-2
j_gene: TRBJ1-1
CDR3aa: CASSQDGAMNTEAFF

v_gene: TRBV7-3
j_gene: TRBJ2-7
CDR3aa: CASSRDSVGEQYF

v_gene: TRBV5-6
j_gene: TRBJ1-6
CDR3aa: CASSRTRGRGSPLHF

v_gene: TRBV7-9
j_gene: TRBJ2-1
CDR3aa: CASSQDSYNEQFF

v_gene: TRBV18
j_gene: TRBJ2-2
CDR3aa: CASSPRGGNTGELFF

v_gene: TRBV12-3/TRBV12-4
j_gene: TRBJ2-3
CDR3aa: CASSWQETDTQYF

v_gene: TRBV18
j_gene: TRBJ2-7
CDR3aa: CASRGTGGYEQYF

v_gene: TRBV6-6
j_gene: TRBJ2-3
CDR3aa: CASKRGGDTDTQYF

v_gene: TRBV6-5
j_gene: TRBJ2-5
CDR3aa: CASLSWDRGEETQYF

v_gene: TRBV28
j_gene: TRBJ1-2
CDR3aa: CASSLYQGGTGDGYTF

v_gene: TRBV3-1/TRBV3-2
j_gene: TRBJ2-7
CDR3aa: CASSLGTSFEQYF

v_gene: TRBV7-2
j_gene: TRBJ1-4
CDR3aa: CASSLFPGMSEKLFF

v_gene: TRBV2
j_gene: TRBJ2-1
CDR3aa: CASRENLLAGESDEQFF

v_gene: TRBV7-8
j_gene: TRBJ1-5
CDR3aa: CASSLAQGPASNQPQHF

v_gene: TRBV4-1
j_gene: TRBJ2-7
CDR3aa: CASSRDRGYEQYF

v_gene: TRBV10-3
j_gene: TRBJ2-5
CDR3aa: CAISPPGQETQYF

v_gene: TRBV19
j_gene: TRBJ2-1
CDR3aa: CASSPPPGQGKGSYNEQFF

v_gene: TRBV4-3
j_gene: TRBJ1-1
CDR3aa: CASSQESAQRRAEAFF

v_gene: TRBV20-1
j_gene: TRBJ2-1
CDR3aa: CSARTSEQFF

v_gene: TRBV28
j_gene: TRBJ2-7
CDR3aa: CASSRTGRTYEQYF

v_gene: TRBV19
j_gene: TRBJ1-5
CDR3aa: CASSDRGQQPQHF

v_gene: TRBV6-5
j_gene: TRBJ1-1
CDR3aa: CASRGQGSGTEAFF

v_gene: TRBV28
j_gene: TRBJ2-5
CDR3aa: CASSFETRASGGQETQYF

v_gene: TRBV18
j_gene: TRBJ1-1
CDR3aa: CASSPSAGGMGTEAFF

v_gene: TRBV6-2/TRBV6-3
j_gene: TRBJ2-7
CDR3aa: CASSYLAFYEQYF

v_gene: TRBV25-1
j_gene: TRBJ1-5
CDR3aa: CASSDSGSLNQPQHF

v_gene: TRBV7-9
j_gene: TRBJ1-6
CDR3aa: CASSFEGQDSPLHF

v_gene: TRBV18
j_gene: TRBJ2-7
CDR3aa: CASSPGDRGYEQYF

v_gene: TRBV28
j_gene: TRBJ1-3
CDR3aa: CASIPGTGISGNTIYF

v_gene: TRBV4-3
j_gene: TRBJ1-4
CDR3aa: CASSRDLQGIRGEKLFF

v_gene: TRBV6-6
j_gene: TRBJ1-4
CDR3aa: CASSTWDGGEKLFF

v_gene: TRBV6-5
j_gene: TRBJ1-6
CDR3aa: CASSYSLSSPLHF

v_gene: TRBV29-1
j_gene: TRBJ1-5
CDR3aa: CSVRETPGLGQPQHF

v_gene: TRBV24-1
j_gene: TRBJ1-1
CDR3aa: CAIRDRLNTEAFF